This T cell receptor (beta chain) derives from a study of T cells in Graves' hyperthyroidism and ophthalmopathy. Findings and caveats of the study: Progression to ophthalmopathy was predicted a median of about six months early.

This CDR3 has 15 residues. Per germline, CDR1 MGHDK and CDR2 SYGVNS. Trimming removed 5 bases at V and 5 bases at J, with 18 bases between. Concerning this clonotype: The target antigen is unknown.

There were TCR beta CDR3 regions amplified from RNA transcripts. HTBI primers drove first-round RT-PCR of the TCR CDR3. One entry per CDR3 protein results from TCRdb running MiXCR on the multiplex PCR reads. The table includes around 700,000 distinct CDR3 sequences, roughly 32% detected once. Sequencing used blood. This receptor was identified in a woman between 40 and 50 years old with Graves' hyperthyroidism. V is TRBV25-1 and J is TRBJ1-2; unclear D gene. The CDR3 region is CASSMTGRFRYGYTF. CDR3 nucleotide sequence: TGTGCCAGCAGTATGACGGGCCGGTTTCGGTATGGCTACACCTTC.